The 10 T cell receptor beta chains below all came from one sample that was sequenced in a study of cytotoxic CD8 clonotypes in ibrutinib-treated CLL. Data came from immunoSEQ multiplex PCR; TCRdb stores just in-frame clones and leaves some out. The table shows around 140,000 clones, with approximately 80% occurring only once. This sample comprised PBMCs, obtained after 24 months of ibrutinib treatment. Receptors were obtained from a human donor with chronic lymphocytic leukemia.

With regard to this clone: Other DNA sequences in the sample encode the same CDR3. The chain uses TRBV7-8 and TRBJ2-3; 12 positions match TRBD2. The CDR3 spans 15 residues. The junction had 6 bases not matched to a gene; V was cut back by 5 bases and J by 6 bases. CDR1 is SGHVS, CDR2 FQNEAQ, per germline. CDR3 nucleotide sequence: TGTGCCAGCAGCCCTAGCGGGGGGGCGACGGATACGCAGTATTTT. As protein: CASSPSGGATDTQYF. Complete variable domain (other parts from reference TRBV7-8 and TRBJ2-3): GAGVSQSPRYKVAKRGQDVALRCDPISGHVSLFWYQQALGQGPEFLTYFQNEAQLDKSGLPSDRFFAERPEGSVSTLKIQRTQQEDSAVYLCASSPSGGATDTQYFGPGTRLTVL.

This clone was found a few times. The CDR3 DNA reads TGTGCCAGCAGCTTGGCGGCGGGTCCGACCTTC. Translated, it gives CASSLAAGPTF. The chain couples TRBV5-6 to TRBJ1-2; D not certain. This CDR3 spans 11 amino acids. Looked up from germline, CDR1 is SGHDT and CDR2 is YYEEEE. The V end lost 0 bases, the J end lost 14 bases, and 11 bases lay between the germline ends.

The gene calls are TRBV28 and TRBJ2-7; D gene ambiguous. Germline loops: CDR1 MDHEN, CDR2 SYDVKM. This CDR3 spans 11 amino acids. V was clipped by 7 bases and J by 4 bases, with 8 bases between them. CDR3 sequence reads: CASMWGYEQYF. The CDR3 coding sequence is TGTGCCAGCATGTGGGGATACGAGCAGTACTTC.

CDR3 sequence reads: CASSFQGGDNEQFF. CDR3 nucleotide sequence: TGTGCCAGCAGCTTCCAGGGTGGTGACAATGAGCAGTTCTTC. This chain connects TRBV7-2 to TRBJ2-1, with D possibly matching TRBD1 (5 bases). Germline CDR1 and CDR2: SGHTA and FQGNSA. The CDR3 runs to 14 residues. Trimming removed 3 bases at V and 5 bases at J, with 11 bases between.

J is TRBJ2-4 and V is TRBV28; TRBD2 matches at 7 bases. After removal of 6 bases from V and 9 bases from J, the junction contained 8 bases not matched to a gene. The CDR3 runs to 13 residues. From germline, CDR1 is MDHEN and CDR2 SYDVKM. The CDR3 reads CASSPSWEGIQYF. The CDR3 DNA reads TGTGCCAGCAGCCCTAGTTGGGAGGGCATTCAGTACTTC.

The V gene is TRBV5-1, the J gene TRBJ1-2, with D unresolved. Germline V CDR1 and CDR2: SGHRS, YFSETQ. The CDR3 has 11 amino acids. Trimming removed 9 bases from V and 6 bases from J, with 12 bases in between. The CDR3, as DNA: TGCGCCATCCATAGTGGGAATGGCTACACCTTC. It specifies CAIHSGNGYTF.

J is TRBJ1-5 and V is TRBV19; the D gene is possibly TRBD1 (6 bases). V gave up 2 bases and J gave up 2 bases, with 13 bases separating them. The CDR3 has 16 amino acids. Per the germline V gene, CDR1 is LNHDA and CDR2 is SQIVND (reference sequence). CDR3 bases: TGTGCCAGTAGTATACGGGGGCCCGGCGGCAATCAGCCCCAGCATTTT. This sequence encodes CASSIRGPGGNQPQHF.

In nucleotides, the CDR3 is TGTGCCAGCAGCACCCCTCCTGGGCAGACCCAGTACTTC. Encoded protein: CASSTPPGQTQYF. The chain carries TRBV7-9 and TRBJ2-5, with unresolved D. Looked up from germline, CDR1 is SEHNR and CDR2 is FQNEAQ (reference sequence). CDR3 length: 13 residues. The ends were cut back, 5 bases at V and 6 bases at J, with 13 bases in the middle.

This clone was counted ten times or more. The chain recombines TRBV7-9 with TRBJ2-7; 9 nucleotides match TRBD2. J was trimmed by 0 bases and V by 5 bases; bases with no gene match: 8. Germline CDR1 is SEHNR and CDR2 is FQNEAQ (reference sequence). This CDR3 contains 16 residues. CDR3 nucleotide sequence: TGTGCCAGCAGCCCACCCCGTAGCGGGAGCTCCTACGAGCAGTACTTC. Protein product: CASSPPRSGSSYEQYF.

This clone turned up a few times. The chain links TRBV2 to TRBJ2-5; TRBD1 might be the D (6 bases). CDR3 length equals 14 residues. Trimming stripped 8 bases from V and 0 bases from J, with 13 bases between. Germline V CDR1 and CDR2: SNHLY, FYNNEI. The CDR3: CASVTDRNQETQYF. The CDR3 DNA sequence: TGTGCCAGCGTCACAGACAGGAACCAAGAGACCCAGTACTTC.